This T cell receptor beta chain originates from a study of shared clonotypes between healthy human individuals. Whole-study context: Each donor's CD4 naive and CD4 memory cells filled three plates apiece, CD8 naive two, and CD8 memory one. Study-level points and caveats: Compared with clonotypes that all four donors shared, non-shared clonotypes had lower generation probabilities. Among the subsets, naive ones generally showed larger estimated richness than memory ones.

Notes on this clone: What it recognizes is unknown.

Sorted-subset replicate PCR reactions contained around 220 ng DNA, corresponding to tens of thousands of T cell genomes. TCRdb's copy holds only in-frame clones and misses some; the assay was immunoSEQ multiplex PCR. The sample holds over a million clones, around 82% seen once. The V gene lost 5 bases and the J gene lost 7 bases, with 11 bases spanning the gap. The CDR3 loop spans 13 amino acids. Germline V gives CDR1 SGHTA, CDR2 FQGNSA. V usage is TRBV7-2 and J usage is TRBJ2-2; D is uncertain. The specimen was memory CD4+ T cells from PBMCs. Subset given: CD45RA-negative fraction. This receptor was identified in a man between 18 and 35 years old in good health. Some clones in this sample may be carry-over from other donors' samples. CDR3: CASSPRLNGELFF. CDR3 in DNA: TGTGCCAGCAGCCCTAGACTGAACGGGGAGCTGTTTTTT.